This T cell receptor (beta chain) was recovered during a study of response to subunit inactivated influenza vaccine (dated by TCRdb to the late 2010s). Regarding the research as a whole: To follow how T cells responded to a trivalent subunit inactivated influenza vaccine, the researchers relied on deep quantitative profiling of the T cell receptor repertoire.

The CDR3 spans 18 residues, from the cysteine through the phenylalanine. Only the CDR3 part of the read is kept: 54 bases, read in frame from the first base. The germline V end is reduced by 5 bases and the J end by 3 bases; junction bases left unmatched: 9. What the study reported, not specific to this receptor: According to the authors, only a limited number of new T cells may be recruited by each seasonal influenza vaccination.

The protocol used for the library was RT-PCR. Sequencing used an Illumina HiSeq 2500. TCRdb reanalyzed the raw reads on its own, using fastp at Q25 for trimming and MiXCR for clone calling, and kept in-frame beta chains. Rows are combined by CDR3 protein, so each entry shows the most common genes and DNA. The sample table holds about 480,000 distinct CDR3 sequences, of which 13% were seen once. The leading ten clones occupy around 13% of the sample. The time point label on this specimen signifies: more than 40 days after influenza vaccine administration. Regarding this clonotype: The specificity of this receptor is unknown. No base-level quality is on record; no much larger clone is a single base apart.

This specimen was PBMCs from blood, taken roughly 45 days after vaccination. This clonotype originated in a man aged 50 to 60 who received an inactivated influenza vaccine. Donor details come from another sample of the same person, matched by shared clones. This receptor chain uses TRBV12-3 or TRBV12-4 and TRBJ2-3; TRBD2 fits 15 bases in the junction. The DNA sequence reads TGTGCCAGCAGTCCGGGACTAGCGGGAGGATTCACGACAGATACGCAGTATTTT. It encodes CASSPGLAGGFTTDTQYF.